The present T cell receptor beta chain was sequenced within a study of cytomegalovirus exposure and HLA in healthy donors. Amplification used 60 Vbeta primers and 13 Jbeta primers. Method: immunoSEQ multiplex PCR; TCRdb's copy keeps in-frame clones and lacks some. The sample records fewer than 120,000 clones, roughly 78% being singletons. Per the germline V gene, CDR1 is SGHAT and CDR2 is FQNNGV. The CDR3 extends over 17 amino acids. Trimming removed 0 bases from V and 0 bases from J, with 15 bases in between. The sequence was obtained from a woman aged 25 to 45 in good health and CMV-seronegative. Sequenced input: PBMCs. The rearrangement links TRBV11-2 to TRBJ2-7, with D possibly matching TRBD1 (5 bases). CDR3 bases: TGTGCCAGCAGCTTAGAGAATAGACAGTTTTACTCCTACGAGCAGTACTTC. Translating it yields CASSLENRQFYSYEQYF. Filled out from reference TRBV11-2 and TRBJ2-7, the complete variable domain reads EAGVAQSPRYKIIEKRQSVAFWCNPISGHATLYWYQQILGQGPKLLIQFQNNGVVDDSQLPKDRFSAERLKGVDSTLKIQPAKLEDSAVYLCASSLENRQFYSYEQYFGPGTRLTVT.